The TCR beta chain under discussion was sequenced for a study of blood T cell repertoires in COVID-19. Study overall: The samples span acute and convalescent COVID-19 from the United States, Italy and Spain.

With 5 bases removed from V and 4 bases from J, the gap between germline ends came to 14 bases. This CDR3 is built from 14 residues. CDR1 and CDR2 (germline): SGHTA, FQGNSA. How the authors handled the data: Amplification of reference gene primers provided the estimated nucleated cell counts. Profiling relied on immunoSEQ multiplex PCR, and the TCRdb table lists in-frame clones only, not all of them. That table supplies the V and J calls and clone size; D and trimming were determined from the DNA. The table records 55,000 to 75,000 clones, about 81% of them present only once. There are a few counts of this clone.

The sequenced material came from peripheral blood. The receptor's source is a human donor in a cohort sampled during active COVID-19. The chain carries TRBV7-2 and TRBJ1-2; D possibly corresponds to TRBD1 (5 bases). The CDR3 is CASSIPTALYGYTF. The CDR3 DNA sequence: TGTGCCAGCAGCATCCCGACAGCCCTCTATGGCTACACCTTC.